Listed here are 29 T cell receptor beta chains from one sample, sequenced in a study of cytomegalovirus exposure and HLA in healthy donors. In the PCR, 60 Vbeta and 13 Jbeta primers were used. Assay: immunoSEQ multiplex PCR; the TCRdb copy retains only in-frame clones and omits some. The table lists around 110,000 clones, 71% of them singletons, with 2.8% in the top ten. Sequencing was performed on PBMCs. Receptor source: a female donor in good health and CMV-seronegative.

The J gene is TRBJ2-2, the V gene TRBV5-8; D call uncertain. The CDR3 totals 15 residues. The germline V gene has CDR1 SGHTS and CDR2 YDEGEE. Trimming took off 2 bases at V and 0 bases at J, with 8 bases between the two ends. CDR3 amino acids: CASSFQAANTGELFF. The CDR3 DNA is TGTGCCAGCAGCTTTCAGGCCGCGAACACCGGGGAGCTGTTTTTT.

CDR3 bases: TGTGCCAGCAGTTCAACTCCGGTGGGGCATGGCTACACCTTC. This sequence encodes CASSSTPVGHGYTF. The rearrangement links TRBV28 to TRBJ1-2; tentative D call: TRBD1 (5 bases). Germline assignment: CDR1 MDHEN and CDR2 SYDVKM. The V end lost 4 bases, the J end lost 6 bases, and 15 bases lay between the germline ends. CDR3 length equals 14 residues.

A single count supports this clone. This chain joins TRBV19 and TRBJ1-5, with D possibly matching TRBD1 (6 bases). V lost 5 bases and J lost 3, with 26 bases in between. There are 19 residues in the CDR3. The germline gives CDR1 LNHDA, CDR2 SQIVND (reference sequence). The CDR3 here is CASSPRRGARSYDNQPQHF. DNA of the CDR3: TGTGCCAGTAGTCCGCGTCGGGGGGCGCGGTCTTATGACAATCAGCCCCAGCATTTT.

The chain links TRBV10-3 to TRBJ1-1; D possibly corresponds to TRBD1 (5 bases). Per the germline V gene, CDR1 is ENHRY and CDR2 is SYGVKD. V was cut by 4 bases and J by 3 bases, with 12 bases left in between. This CDR3 has 14 amino acids. The CDR3 here is CAISAGVRYTEAFF. For the CDR3, the DNA is TGTGCCATCAGTGCGGGGGTTCGGTACACTGAAGCTTTCTTT.

The genes are TRBV19 and TRBJ1-1, with a weak D call TRBD1 (5 bases). Germline lookup yields CDR1 LNHDA and CDR2 SQIVND (reference sequence). Deletions cut 5 bases from V and 10 bases from J, with 17 bases between. The CDR3 length is 13 residues. Here the CDR3 reads CASSPRLKGLAFF. Written as DNA, the CDR3 is TGTGCCAGTAGTCCCAGGTTGAAGGGACTAGCTTTCTTT.

The chain is built from TRBV5-1 and TRBJ2-5, with D possibly being TRBD1 (6 bases). The ends were cut back, 3 bases at V and 5 bases at J, with 8 bases in the middle. Germline V CDR1 and CDR2: SGHRS, YFSETQ. The CDR3 has 12 residues. DNA for the CDR3: TGCGCCAGCAGCTACAGGGCGGAGACCCAGTACTTC. This sequence encodes CASSYRAETQYF.

This clone was found a few times. The rearrangement uses TRBV6-1 and TRBJ2-7; TRBD2 agrees at 7 bases. V trimming: 7 bases; J trimming: 1 base; junction bases outside the gene matches: 7. CDR1 is MNHNS and CDR2 is SASEGT in the germline V gene. The CDR3 runs 14 residues. CDR3 sequence: CASKLLAQSYEQYF. In nucleotides, the CDR3 is TGTGCCAGCAAACTACTAGCGCAATCCTACGAGCAGTACTTC.

This sequence joins TRBV28 and TRBJ1-5, with D perhaps TRBD1 (5 bases). The germline gives CDR1 MDHEN, CDR2 SYDVKM. Trimming shortened V by 6 bases and J by 3 bases, and 15 bases separated the two germline ends. CDR3 size: 15 residues. DNA of the CDR3: TGTGCCAGCAGCGCCCTGCAGGGATCCAATCAGCCCCAGCATTTT. It yields the protein CASSALQGSNQPQHF. Combining the CDR3 with reference TRBV28 and TRBJ1-5 gives the whole variable domain DVKVTQSSRYLVKRTGEKVFLECVQDMDHENMFWYRQDPGLGLRLIYFSYDVKMKEKGDIPEGYSVSREKKERFSLILESASTNQTSMYLCASSALQGSNQPQHFGDGTRLSIL.

This chain uses TRBV6-6 with TRBJ1-5; 8 bases agree with TRBD1. The CDR3 covers 13 residues. CDR1 and CDR2 (germline): MNHNY, SVGAGI (reference sequence). J was trimmed by 3 bases and V by 9 bases; bases with no gene match: 4. Here the CDR3 reads CASRTGNNQPQHF. DNA for the CDR3: TGTGCCAGTCGGACAGGGAACAATCAGCCCCAGCATTTT.

This chain links TRBV5-1 with TRBJ2-6; D remains unclear. CDR1 is SGHRS, CDR2 YFSETQ, per germline. This CDR3 has 16 amino acids. The germline V and J ends were trimmed by 0 bases and 1 base, with 8 bases remaining between them. CDR3 residues: CASSLAGQSGANVLTF. The DNA of the CDR3 is TGCGCCAGCAGCTTGGCAGGCCAGTCTGGGGCCAACGTCCTGACTTTC.

The J gene is TRBJ1-2, the V gene TRBV6-5, with unresolved D. This CDR3 spans 14 amino acids. V lost 0 bases and J 5 bases, leaving 10 bases between the germline ends. CDR1 MNHEY and CDR2 SVGAGI come from the germline V gene. CDR3: CASSYSVGRYGYTF. DNA of the CDR3: TGTGCCAGCAGTTACTCCGTGGGGAGGTATGGCTACACCTTC.

The CDR3 reads CASSHTGEGLAKNIQYF. The CDR3 bases are TGTGCCAGCAGCCATACAGGGGAAGGCTTAGCCAAAAACATTCAGTACTTC. V and J are TRBV4-2 and TRBJ2-4; TRBD1 matches 7 bases. Germline V gene sequence: CDR1 LGHNA, CDR2 YNFKEQ. Unmatched junction bases numbered 8, after V lost 3 bases and J lost 0 bases. This CDR3 has 17 residues.

The chain couples TRBV2 to TRBJ2-2; TRBD1 matches 7 bases. Germline V gives CDR1 SNHLY, CDR2 FYNNEI. This CDR3 has 12 amino acids. Trimming took 6 bases from V and 6 from J; bases not matched to a gene: 1. This CDR3 is CASRQGSGELFF. Written as DNA, the CDR3 is TGTGCCAGCAGACAGGGGTCCGGGGAGCTGTTTTTT.

V usage is TRBV19 and J usage is TRBJ2-7, with D unclear. V was cut by 4 bases and J by 0 bases, with 4 bases left in between. The germline gives CDR1 LNHDA, CDR2 SQIVND (reference sequence). The CDR3 contains 12 residues. DNA of the CDR3: TGTGCCAGTAGTACGAGCTCCTACGAGCAGTACTTC. Translating gives CASSTSSYEQYF.

V gene TRBV18 combines with J gene TRBJ1-4, with D perhaps TRBD1 (5 bases). This CDR3 comprises 15 residues. Germline CDR1 reads KGHSH; CDR2 reads LQKENI. V shed 3 bases and J shed 3 bases, with 11 bases lying between them. The CDR3 nucleotides are TGTGCCAGCTCACCTCGCATGGGGCCTAATGAAAAACTGTTTTTT. It is translated as CASSPRMGPNEKLFF.

V is TRBV6-4 and J is TRBJ2-3; tentative D call: TRBD1 (6 bases). V dropped 3 bases and J dropped 3 bases, with 16 bases sitting between them. The CDR3 covers 16 residues. CDR1 MRHNA and CDR2 SNTAGT come from the germline V gene. The CDR3: CASSERQGLGTDTQYF. The CDR3 nucleotides read TGTGCCAGCAGTGAGCGGCAGGGGTTAGGGACAGATACGCAGTATTTT.

The V call is TRBV5-1, the J call TRBJ1-4; TRBD1 might be the D (5 bases). Germline assignment: CDR1 SGHRS and CDR2 YFSETQ. CDR3 length equals 15 residues. V was cut by 0 bases and J by 6 bases, with 12 bases left in between. CDR3 sequence reads: CASSLEAGRDEKLFF. The CDR3 DNA is TGCGCCAGCAGCTTGGAGGCAGGGCGAGATGAAAAACTGTTTTTT.

The CDR3: CASRRSEGANVLTF. The CDR3 bases are TGTGCCAGCAGGAGGTCGGAGGGGGCCAACGTCCTGACTTTC. The chain employs TRBV2 and TRBJ2-6; D call uncertain. The CDR3 has 14 amino acids. The V end lost 6 bases, the J end lost 4 bases, and 10 bases lay between the germline ends. Germline loops: CDR1 SNHLY, CDR2 FYNNEI.

The chain recombines TRBV11-3 with TRBJ2-3, with TRBD2 matching 10 bases. Per the germline V gene, CDR1 is SGHNT and CDR2 is YENEEA. V lost 4 bases, J lost 6 bases, and 7 bases stayed unmatched. The CDR3 length is 15 residues. In DNA, the CDR3 is TGTGCCAGCAGCTCGTCTAGCGGGAGTAAGGATACGCAGTATTTT. It encodes CASSSSSGSKDTQYF.

The chain has TRBV7-9 and TRBJ1-2; 7 bases are a match to TRBD1. After removal of 4 bases from V and 5 bases from J, the junction contained 7 bases not matched to a gene. CDR3 size: 14 residues. CDR1 is SEHNR and CDR2 is FQNEAQ in the germline V gene (reference sequence). CDR3 region: CASSSLTGRYGYTF. The CDR3 DNA reads as TGTGCCAGCAGCTCCTTGACAGGGAGGTATGGCTACACCTTC.

V usage is TRBV18 and J usage is TRBJ2-6; D may be TRBD2 (5 bases). CDR3 length equals 17 residues. V dropped 3 bases and J dropped 4 bases, with 16 bases sitting between them. The germline CDR1 and CDR2 sequences are KGHSH and LQKENI. The CDR3 DNA reads TGTGCCAGCTCACCCCTAGCCGGGATTGCAGGGGCCAACGTCCTGACTTTC. Translating gives CASSPLAGIAGANVLTF.

This CDR3 reads CASSQAGGTGGREKLFF. CDR3 bases: TGTGCCAGCAGCCAAGCAGGGGGCACAGGGGGCAGGGAAAAACTGTTTTTT. The chain links TRBV14 to TRBJ1-4, with TRBD1 matching over 9 bases. Per germline, CDR1 SGHDN and CDR2 FVKESK. This CDR3 comprises 17 residues. Unmatched junction bases numbered 11, after V lost 1 base and J lost 8 bases.

This chain joins TRBV4-2 and TRBJ2-3; 7 bases match TRBD2. The V segment lost 2 bases and the J segment 6 bases; nucleotides outside the gene matches: 17. The CDR3 has 18 amino acids. CDR1 and CDR2 (germline): LGHNA, YNFKEQ. CDR3 in DNA: TGTGCCAGCAGCCAACGGGGGTCGCGGGAGTTAAAAGGGGATACGCAGTATTTT. This gives the protein CASSQRGSRELKGDTQYF.

This clone showed up just a few times. The genes are TRBV5-1 and TRBJ2-1; 9 nucleotides match TRBD2. This CDR3 region has 16 residues. Germline V gene data show CDR1 as SGHRS and CDR2 as YFSETQ. After removal of 6 bases from V and 1 base from J, the junction contained 8 bases not matched to a gene. The CDR3 is CASKIAGVGSYNEQFF. The CDR3 DNA is TGCGCCAGCAAGATAGCGGGAGTCGGATCCTACAATGAGCAGTTCTTC.

The chain uses TRBV7-2 and TRBJ2-2, with a weak D call TRBD2 (5 bases). The CDR3 is 15 residues long. CDR1 SGHTA and CDR2 FQGNSA come from the germline V gene. V was shortened by 1 base and J by 5 bases, with 11 bases between the two germline ends. CDR3 region: CASSLGLGVTGELFF. The DNA of the CDR3 is TGTGCCAGCAGCTTAGGTTTGGGAGTAACCGGGGAGCTGTTTTTT.

The chain joins TRBV28 to TRBJ2-3; TRBD1 agrees at 8 bases. The junction had 3 bases not matched to a gene; V was cut back by 1 base and J by 3 bases. Germline V gives CDR1 MDHEN, CDR2 SYDVKM. The CDR3 runs to 15 residues. DNA for the CDR3: TGTGCCAGCAGTTTATCCGGACAGGGAACAGATACGCAGTATTTT. It yields the protein CASSLSGQGTDTQYF.

The J gene is TRBJ2-3, the V gene TRBV28, with 8 bases matching TRBD1. With V trimmed by 1 base and J by 4 bases, 22 bases remained unmatched. CDR1 and CDR2 from the germline V gene are MDHEN and SYDVKM. The CDR3 spans 21 residues. The CDR3 here is CASSLSFKGTGFTTRADTQYF. DNA of the CDR3: TGTGCCAGCAGTTTATCCTTCAAGGGGACAGGTTTCACTACACGGGCAGATACGCAGTATTTT. The full variable domain, in which reference TRBV28 and TRBJ2-3 provide the parts outside the CDR3, is DVKVTQSSRYLVKRTGEKVFLECVQDMDHENMFWYRQDPGLGLRLIYFSYDVKMKEKGDIPEGYSVSREKKERFSLILESASTNQTSMYLCASSLSFKGTGFTTRADTQYFGPGTRLTVL.

The chain recombines TRBV28 with TRBJ1-3; D gene ambiguous. The CDR3 has 15 residues. Germline V lookup: CDR1 MDHEN, CDR2 SYDVKM. V was clipped by 7 bases and J by 6 bases, with 19 bases between them. CDR3 protein: CASTMDRAGQNTIYF. CDR3 in DNA: TGTGCCAGCACAATGGACCGGGCGGGCCAAAACACCATATATTTT.

V is TRBV25-1 and J is TRBJ1-2; the D is unclear. Germline loops: CDR1 MGHDK, CDR2 SYGVNS. Trimming took 4 bases from V and 4 from J, leaving 7 bases between them. This CDR3 spans 12 amino acids. The CDR3 nucleotides are TGTGCCAGCAGTGTTGGCTCCTATGGCTACACCTTC. Protein: CASSVGSYGYTF.